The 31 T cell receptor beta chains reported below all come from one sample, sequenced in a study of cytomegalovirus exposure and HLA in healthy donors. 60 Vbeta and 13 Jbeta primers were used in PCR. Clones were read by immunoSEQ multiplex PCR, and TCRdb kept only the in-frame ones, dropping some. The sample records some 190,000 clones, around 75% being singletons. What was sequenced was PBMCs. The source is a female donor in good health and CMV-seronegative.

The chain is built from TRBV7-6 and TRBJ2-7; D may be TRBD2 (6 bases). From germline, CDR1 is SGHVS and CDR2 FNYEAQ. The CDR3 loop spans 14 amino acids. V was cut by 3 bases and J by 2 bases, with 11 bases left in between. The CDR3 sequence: CASSLAGPTYEQYF. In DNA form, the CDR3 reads TGTGCCAGCAGCTTGGCGGGGCCCACCTACGAGCAGTACTTC.

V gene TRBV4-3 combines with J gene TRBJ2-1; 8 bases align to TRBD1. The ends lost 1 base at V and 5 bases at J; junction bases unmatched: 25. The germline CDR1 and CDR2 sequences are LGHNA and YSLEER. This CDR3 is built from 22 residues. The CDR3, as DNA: TGCGCCAGCAGCCAAGGCTTTCGTGTAACCCACTCCGGGACAGGTTTTCACAATGAGCAGTTCTTC. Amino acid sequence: CASSQGFRVTHSGTGFHNEQFF.

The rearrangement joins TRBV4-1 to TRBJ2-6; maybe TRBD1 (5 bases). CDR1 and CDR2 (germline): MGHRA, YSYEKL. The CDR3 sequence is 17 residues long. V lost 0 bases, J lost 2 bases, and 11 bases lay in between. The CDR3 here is CASSQELGAAGANVLTF. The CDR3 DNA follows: TGCGCCAGCAGCCAAGAACTTGGGGCGGCTGGGGCCAACGTCCTGACTTTC.

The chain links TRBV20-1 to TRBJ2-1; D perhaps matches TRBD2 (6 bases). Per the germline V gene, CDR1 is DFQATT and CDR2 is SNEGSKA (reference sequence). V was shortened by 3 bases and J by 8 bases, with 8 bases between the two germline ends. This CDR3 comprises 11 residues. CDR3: CSASWGDEQFF. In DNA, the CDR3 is TGCAGTGCTAGTTGGGGGGATGAGCAGTTCTTC.

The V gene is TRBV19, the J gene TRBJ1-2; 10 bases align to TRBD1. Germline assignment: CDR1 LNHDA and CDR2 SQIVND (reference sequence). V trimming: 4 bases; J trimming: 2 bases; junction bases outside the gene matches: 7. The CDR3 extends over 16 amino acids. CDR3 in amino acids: CASSRGPGQGNYGYTF. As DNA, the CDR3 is TGTGCCAGTAGTAGAGGACCGGGACAGGGGAACTATGGCTACACCTTC.

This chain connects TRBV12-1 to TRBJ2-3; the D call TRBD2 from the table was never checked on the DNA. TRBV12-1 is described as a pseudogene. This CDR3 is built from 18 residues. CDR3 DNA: TGTGCCAGCAGCTTTGCGCTTTGGGCGGGGAAGGGCACAGATACGCAGTATTTT. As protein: CASSFALWAGKGTDTQYF.

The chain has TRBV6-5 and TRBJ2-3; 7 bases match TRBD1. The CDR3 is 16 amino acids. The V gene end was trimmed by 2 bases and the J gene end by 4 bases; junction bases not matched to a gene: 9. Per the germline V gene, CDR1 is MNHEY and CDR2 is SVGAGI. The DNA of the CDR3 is TGTGCCAGCAGTTACACTACAGGGGTTAGGGCAGATACGCAGTATTTT. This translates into CASSYTTGVRADTQYF.

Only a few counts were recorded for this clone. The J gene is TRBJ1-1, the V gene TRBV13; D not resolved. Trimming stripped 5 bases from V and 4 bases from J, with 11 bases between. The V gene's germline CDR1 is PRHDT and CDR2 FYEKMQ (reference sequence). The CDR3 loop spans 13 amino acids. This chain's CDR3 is CASSREVGTEAFF. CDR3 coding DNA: TGTGCCAGCAGCCGGGAGGTAGGCACTGAAGCTTTCTTT.

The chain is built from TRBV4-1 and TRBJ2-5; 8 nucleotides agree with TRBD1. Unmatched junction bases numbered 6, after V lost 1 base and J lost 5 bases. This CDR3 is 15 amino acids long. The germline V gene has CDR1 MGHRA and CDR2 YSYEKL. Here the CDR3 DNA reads TGCGCCAGCAGCCAAGGGGACAGGAATAGTGAGACCCAGTACTTC. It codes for CASSQGDRNSETQYF.

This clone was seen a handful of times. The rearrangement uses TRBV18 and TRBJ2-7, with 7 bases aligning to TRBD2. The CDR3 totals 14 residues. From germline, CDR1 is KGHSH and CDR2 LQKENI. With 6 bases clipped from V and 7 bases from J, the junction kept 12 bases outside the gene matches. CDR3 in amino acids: CASSIGTNSREQYF. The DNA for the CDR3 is TGTGCCAGCTCGATCGGGACTAATTCTAGGGAGCAGTACTTC.

In DNA, the CDR3 is TGTGCCATCAGCCGACTAGCGGGGGGACCCGGGGAAGAGACCCAGTACTTC. Amino acid sequence: CAISRLAGGPGEETQYF. The chain is built from TRBV10-3 and TRBJ2-5, with 13 bases matching TRBD2. The germline CDR1 and CDR2 sequences are ENHRY and SYGVKD. The CDR3 is 17 amino acids. V shed 6 bases and J 3 bases; nucleotides not matched to a gene: 10.

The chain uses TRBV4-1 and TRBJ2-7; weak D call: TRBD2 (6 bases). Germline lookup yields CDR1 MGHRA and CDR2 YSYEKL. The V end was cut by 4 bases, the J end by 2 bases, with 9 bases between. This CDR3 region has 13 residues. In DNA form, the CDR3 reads TGCGCCAGCAGCCTGACGGGGGCCTACGAGCAGTACTTC. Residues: CASSLTGAYEQYF.

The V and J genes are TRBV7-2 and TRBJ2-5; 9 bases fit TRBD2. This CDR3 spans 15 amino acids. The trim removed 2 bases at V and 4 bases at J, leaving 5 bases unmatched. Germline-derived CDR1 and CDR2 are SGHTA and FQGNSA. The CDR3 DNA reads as TGTGCCAGCAGCTTAATAGGTAGCGGGGGAGAGACCCAGTACTTC. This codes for CASSLIGSGGETQYF.

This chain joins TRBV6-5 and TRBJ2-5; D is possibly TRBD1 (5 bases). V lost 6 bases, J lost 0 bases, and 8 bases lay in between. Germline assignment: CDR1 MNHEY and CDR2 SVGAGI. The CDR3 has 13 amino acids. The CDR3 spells CASRKTDQETQYF. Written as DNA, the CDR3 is TGTGCCAGCAGAAAGACAGACCAAGAGACCCAGTACTTC.

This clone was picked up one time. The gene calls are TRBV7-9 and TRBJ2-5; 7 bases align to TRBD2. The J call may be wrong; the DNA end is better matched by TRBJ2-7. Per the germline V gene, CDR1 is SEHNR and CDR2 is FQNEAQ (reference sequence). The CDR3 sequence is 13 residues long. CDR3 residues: CASSSREGDEQYF. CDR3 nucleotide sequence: TGTGCCAGCAGCTCCAGGGAGGGCGACGAGCAGTACTTC.

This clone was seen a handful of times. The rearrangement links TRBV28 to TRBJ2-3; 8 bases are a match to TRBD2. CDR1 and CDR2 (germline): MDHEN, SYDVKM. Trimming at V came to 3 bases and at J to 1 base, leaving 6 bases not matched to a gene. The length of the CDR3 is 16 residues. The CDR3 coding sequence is TGTGCCAGCAGTTTGGGGAGCGGGAGTGGCACAGATACGCAGTATTTT. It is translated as CASSLGSGSGTDTQYF.

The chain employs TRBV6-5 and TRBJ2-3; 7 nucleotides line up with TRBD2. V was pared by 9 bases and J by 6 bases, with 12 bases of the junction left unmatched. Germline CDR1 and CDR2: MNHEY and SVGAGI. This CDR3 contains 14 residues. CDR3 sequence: CASRLRWGGDTQYF. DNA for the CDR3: TGTGCCAGTCGCCTTCGTTGGGGGGGGGATACGCAGTATTTT.

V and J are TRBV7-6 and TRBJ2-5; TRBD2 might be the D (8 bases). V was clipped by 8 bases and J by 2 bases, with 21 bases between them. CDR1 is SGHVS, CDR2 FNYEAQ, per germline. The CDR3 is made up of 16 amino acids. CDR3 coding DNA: TGTGCCAGCGGCCAGGGGGTAGCGGGGATACAAGAGACCCAGTACTTC. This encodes CASGQGVAGIQETQYF. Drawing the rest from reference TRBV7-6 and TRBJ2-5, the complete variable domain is GAGVSQSPRYKVTKRGQDVALRCDPISGHVSLYWYRQALGQGPEFLTYFNYEAQQDKSGLPNDRFSAERPEGSISTLTIQRTEQRDSAMYRCASGQGVAGIQETQYFGPGTRLLVL.

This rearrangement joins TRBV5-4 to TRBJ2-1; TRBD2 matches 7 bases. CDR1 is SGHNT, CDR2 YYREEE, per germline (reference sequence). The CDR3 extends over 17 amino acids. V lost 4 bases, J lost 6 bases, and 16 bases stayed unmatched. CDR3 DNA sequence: TGTGCCAGCAGCGGGAGGGACCCCGAACCTTTGGGCAATGAGCAGTTCTTC. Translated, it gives CASSGRDPEPLGNEQFF.

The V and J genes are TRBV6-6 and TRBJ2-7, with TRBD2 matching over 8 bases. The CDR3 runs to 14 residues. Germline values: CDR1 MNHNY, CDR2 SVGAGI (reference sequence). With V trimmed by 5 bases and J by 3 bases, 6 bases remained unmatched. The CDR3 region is CASSNPSGSYEQYF. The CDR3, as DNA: TGTGCCAGCAGTAACCCAAGCGGGAGCTACGAGCAGTACTTC.

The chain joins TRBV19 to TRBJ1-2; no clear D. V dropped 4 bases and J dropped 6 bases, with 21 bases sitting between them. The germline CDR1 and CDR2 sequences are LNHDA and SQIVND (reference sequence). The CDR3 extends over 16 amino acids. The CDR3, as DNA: TGTGCCAGTAGTAACCCGACGGGGATCACCCTAAATGGCTACACCTTC. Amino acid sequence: CASSNPTGITLNGYTF.

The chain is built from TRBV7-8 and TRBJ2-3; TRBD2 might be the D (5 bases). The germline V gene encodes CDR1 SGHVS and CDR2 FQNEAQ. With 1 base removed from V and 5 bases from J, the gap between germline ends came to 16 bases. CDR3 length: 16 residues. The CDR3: CASSLGRGPAGDTQYF. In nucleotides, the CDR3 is TGTGCCAGCAGCTTAGGGAGAGGACCTGCGGGAGATACGCAGTATTTT.

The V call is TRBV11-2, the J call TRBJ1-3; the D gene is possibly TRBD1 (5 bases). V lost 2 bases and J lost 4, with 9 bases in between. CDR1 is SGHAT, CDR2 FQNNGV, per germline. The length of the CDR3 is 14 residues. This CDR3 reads CASSLSGFGNTIYF. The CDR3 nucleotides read TGTGCCAGCAGCTTATCAGGGTTCGGAAACACCATATATTTT.

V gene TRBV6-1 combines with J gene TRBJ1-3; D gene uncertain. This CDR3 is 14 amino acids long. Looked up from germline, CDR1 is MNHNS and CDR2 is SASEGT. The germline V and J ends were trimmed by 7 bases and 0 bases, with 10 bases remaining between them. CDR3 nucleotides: TGTGCCAGCAAGCAGGTCGACTCTGGAAACACCATATATTTT. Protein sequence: CASKQVDSGNTIYF.

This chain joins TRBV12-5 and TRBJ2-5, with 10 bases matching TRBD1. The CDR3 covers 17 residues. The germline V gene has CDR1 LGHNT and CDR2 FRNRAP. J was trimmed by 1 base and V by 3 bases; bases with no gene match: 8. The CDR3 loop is CASGLSRTGGGQETQYF. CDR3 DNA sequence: TGTGCTAGTGGTTTATCCCGGACAGGGGGGGGCCAAGAGACCCAGTACTTC.

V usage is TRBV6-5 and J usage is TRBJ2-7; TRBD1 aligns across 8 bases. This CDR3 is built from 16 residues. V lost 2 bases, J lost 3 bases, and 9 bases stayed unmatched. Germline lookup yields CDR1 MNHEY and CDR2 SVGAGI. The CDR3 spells CASSYRVGTGLYEQYF. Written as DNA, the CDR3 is TGTGCCAGCAGTTACCGGGTTGGGACAGGCCTCTACGAGCAGTACTTC.

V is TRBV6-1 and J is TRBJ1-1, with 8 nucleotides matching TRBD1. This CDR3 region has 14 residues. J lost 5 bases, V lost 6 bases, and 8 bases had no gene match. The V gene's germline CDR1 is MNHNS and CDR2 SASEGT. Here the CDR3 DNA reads TGTGCCAGCAGCGGACAGGGATTTTCGACTGAAGCTTTCTTT. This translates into CASSGQGFSTEAFF.

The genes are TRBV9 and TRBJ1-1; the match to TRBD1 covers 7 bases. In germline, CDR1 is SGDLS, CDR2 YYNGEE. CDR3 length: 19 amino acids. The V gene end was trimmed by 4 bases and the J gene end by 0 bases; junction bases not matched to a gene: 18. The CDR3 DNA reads TGTGCCAGCAGCAAAAGACAGGGCTCCTTCACTAACGTGAACACTGAAGCTTTCTTT. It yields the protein CASSKRQGSFTNVNTEAFF. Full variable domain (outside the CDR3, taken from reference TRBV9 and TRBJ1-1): DSGVTQTPKHLITATGQRVTLRCSPRSGDLSVYWYQQSLDQGLQFLIQYYNGEERAKGNILERFSAQQFPDLHSELNLSSLELGDSALYFCASSKRQGSFTNVNTEAFFGQGTRLTVV.

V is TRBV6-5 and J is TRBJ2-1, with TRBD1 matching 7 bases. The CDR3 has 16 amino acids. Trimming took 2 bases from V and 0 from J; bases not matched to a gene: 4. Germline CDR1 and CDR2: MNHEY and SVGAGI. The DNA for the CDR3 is TGTGCCAGCAGTTACCGATGGGACAGCTCCTACAATGAGCAGTTCTTC. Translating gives CASSYRWDSSYNEQFF.

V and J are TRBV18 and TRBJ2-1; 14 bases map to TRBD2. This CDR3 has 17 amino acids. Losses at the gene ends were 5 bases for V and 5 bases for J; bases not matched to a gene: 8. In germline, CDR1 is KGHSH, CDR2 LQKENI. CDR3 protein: CASSSQTSGGGNNEQFF. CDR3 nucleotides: TGTGCCAGCTCATCACAGACTAGCGGGGGGGGAAACAATGAGCAGTTCTTC.

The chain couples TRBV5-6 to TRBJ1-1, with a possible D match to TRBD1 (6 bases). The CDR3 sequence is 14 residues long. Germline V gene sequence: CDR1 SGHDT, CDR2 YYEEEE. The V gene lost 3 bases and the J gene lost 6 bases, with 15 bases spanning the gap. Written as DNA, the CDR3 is TGTGCCAGCAGCTACAAAAACCAGGGGTCTGAAGCTTTCTTT. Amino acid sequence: CASSYKNQGSEAFF.